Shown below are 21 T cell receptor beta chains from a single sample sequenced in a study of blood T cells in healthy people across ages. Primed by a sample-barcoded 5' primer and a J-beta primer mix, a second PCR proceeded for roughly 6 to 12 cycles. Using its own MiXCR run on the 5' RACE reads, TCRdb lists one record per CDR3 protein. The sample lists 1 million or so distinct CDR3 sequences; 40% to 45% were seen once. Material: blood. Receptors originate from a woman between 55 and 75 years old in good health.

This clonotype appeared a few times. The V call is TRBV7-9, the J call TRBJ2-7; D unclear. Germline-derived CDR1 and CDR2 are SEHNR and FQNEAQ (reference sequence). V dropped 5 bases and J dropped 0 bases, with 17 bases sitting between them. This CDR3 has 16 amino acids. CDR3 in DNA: TGTGCCAGCAGCCCGGAACGCGGTGCGGTCTCCTACGAGCAGTACTTC. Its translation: CASSPERGAVSYEQYF.

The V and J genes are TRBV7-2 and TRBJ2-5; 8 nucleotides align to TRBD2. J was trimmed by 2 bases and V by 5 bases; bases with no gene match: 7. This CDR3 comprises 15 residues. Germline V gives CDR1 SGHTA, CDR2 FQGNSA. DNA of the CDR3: TGTGCCAGCAGCAGCGGGACTAGGGGGCAAGAGACCCAGTACTTC. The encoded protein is CASSSGTRGQETQYF.

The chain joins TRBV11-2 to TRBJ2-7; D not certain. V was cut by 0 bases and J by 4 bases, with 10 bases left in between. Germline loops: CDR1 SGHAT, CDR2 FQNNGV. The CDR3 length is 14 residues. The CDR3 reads CASSLDPQSYEQYF. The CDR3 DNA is TGTGCCAGCAGCTTAGATCCCCAGAGTTACGAGCAGTACTTC.

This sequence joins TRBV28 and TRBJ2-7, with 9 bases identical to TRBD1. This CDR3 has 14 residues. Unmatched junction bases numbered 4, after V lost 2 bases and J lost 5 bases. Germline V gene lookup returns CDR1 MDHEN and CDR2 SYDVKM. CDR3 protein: CASSLDRGEDEQYF. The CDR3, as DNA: TGTGCCAGCAGTTTAGACAGGGGGGAAGACGAGCAGTACTTC.

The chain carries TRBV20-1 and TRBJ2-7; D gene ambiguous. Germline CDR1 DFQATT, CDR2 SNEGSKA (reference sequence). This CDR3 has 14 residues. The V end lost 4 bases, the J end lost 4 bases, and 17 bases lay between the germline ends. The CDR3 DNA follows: TGCAGTGCTAACGGGCGTGGAGCATCTTACGAGCAGTACTTC. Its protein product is CSANGRGASYEQYF.

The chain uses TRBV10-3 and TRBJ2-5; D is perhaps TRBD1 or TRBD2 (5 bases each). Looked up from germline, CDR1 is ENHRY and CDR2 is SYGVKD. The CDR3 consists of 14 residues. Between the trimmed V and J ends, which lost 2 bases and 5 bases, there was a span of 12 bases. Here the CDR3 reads CAISEVRGGETQYF. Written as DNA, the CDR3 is TGTGCCATCAGTGAGGTTAGGGGCGGGGAGACCCAGTACTTC.

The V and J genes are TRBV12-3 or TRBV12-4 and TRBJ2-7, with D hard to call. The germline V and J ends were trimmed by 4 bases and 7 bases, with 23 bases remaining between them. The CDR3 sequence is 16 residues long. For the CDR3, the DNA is TGTGCCAGCAGTTCGCGAACAACAAAGCTCTACAATGAGCAGTACTTC. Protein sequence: CASSSRTTKLYNEQYF.

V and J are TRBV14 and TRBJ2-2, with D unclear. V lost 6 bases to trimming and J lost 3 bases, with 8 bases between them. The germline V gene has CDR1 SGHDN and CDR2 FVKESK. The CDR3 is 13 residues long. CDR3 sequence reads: CASSQRHTGELFF. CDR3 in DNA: TGTGCCAGCAGTCAAAGACACACCGGGGAGCTGTTTTTT.

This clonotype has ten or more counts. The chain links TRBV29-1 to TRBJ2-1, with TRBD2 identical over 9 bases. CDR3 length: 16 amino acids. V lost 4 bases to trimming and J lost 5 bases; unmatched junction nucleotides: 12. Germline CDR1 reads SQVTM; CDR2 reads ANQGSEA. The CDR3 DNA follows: TGCAGCGTTGGGGGTCACTCCGGACTAGCGAACAATGAGCAGTTCTTC. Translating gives CSVGGHSGLANNEQFF.

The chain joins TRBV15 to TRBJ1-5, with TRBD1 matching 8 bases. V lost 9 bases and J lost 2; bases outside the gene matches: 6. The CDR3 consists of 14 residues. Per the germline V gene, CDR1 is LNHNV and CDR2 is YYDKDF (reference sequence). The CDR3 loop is CATSRTGRNQPQHF. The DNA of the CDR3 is TGTGCCACGTCCCGGACAGGGCGCAATCAGCCCCAGCATTTT.

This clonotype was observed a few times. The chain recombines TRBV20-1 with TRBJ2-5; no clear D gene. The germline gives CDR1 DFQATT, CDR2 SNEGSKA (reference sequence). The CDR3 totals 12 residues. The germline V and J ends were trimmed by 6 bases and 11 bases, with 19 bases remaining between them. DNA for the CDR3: TGCAGTGCCGGAGCACCTACGATAGAGCAGTACTTC. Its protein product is CSAGAPTIEQYF.

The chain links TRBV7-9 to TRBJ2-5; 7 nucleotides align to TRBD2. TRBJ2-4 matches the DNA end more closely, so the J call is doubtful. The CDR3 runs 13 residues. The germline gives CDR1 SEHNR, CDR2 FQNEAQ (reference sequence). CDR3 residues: CASSKSTSDIQYF. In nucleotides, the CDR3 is TGTGCCAGCAGCAAGTCTACTAGCGACATTCAGTACTTC.

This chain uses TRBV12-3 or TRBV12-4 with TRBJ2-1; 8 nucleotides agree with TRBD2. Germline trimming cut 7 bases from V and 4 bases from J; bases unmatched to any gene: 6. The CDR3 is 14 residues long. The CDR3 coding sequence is TGTGCCAGCACCGTACTAGCGGCGTACAATGAGCAGTTCTTC. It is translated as CASTVLAAYNEQFF.

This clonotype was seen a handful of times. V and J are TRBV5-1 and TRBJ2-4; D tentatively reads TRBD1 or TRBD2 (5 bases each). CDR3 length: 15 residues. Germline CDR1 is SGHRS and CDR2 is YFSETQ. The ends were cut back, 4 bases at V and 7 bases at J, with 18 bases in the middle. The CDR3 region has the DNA TGCGCCAGCAGCGACCGGACGGGGCCCGGGAACATTCAGTACTTC. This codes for CASSDRTGPGNIQYF.

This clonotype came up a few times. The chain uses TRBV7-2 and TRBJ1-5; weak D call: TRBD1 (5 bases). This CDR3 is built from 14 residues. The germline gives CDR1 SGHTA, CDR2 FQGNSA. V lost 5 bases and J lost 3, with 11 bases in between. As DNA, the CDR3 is TGTGCCAGCAGCCCAGGGCTTTTCAATCAGCCCCAGCATTTT. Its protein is CASSPGLFNQPQHF.

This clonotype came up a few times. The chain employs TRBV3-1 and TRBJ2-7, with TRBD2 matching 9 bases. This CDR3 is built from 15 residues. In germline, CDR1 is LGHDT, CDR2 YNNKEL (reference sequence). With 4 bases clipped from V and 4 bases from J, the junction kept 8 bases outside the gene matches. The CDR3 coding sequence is TGTGCCAGCAGCCTACGGGCTAGCGGGAAATACGAGCAGTACTTC. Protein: CASSLRASGKYEQYF.

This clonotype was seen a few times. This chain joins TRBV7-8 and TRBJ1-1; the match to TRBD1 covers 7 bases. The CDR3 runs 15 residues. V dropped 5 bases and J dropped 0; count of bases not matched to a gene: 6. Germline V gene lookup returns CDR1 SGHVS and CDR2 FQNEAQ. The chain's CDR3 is CASSPRQGMNTEAFF. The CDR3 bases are TGTGCCAGCAGCCCAAGACAGGGCATGAACACTGAAGCTTTCTTT.

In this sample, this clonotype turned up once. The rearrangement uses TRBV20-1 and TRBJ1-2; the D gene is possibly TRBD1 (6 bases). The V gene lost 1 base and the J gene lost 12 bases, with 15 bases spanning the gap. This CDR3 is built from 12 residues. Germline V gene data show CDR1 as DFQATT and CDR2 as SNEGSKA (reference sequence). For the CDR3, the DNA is TGCAGTGCTAGAGCGACTGGGGGGCAGAACACCTTC. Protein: CSARATGGQNTF.

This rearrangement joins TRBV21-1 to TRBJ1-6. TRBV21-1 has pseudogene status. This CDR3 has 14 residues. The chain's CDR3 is CASSKALRVSPLHF. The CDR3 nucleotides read TGTGCCAGCAGCAAAGCCTTAAGGGTTTCACCCCTCCACTTT.

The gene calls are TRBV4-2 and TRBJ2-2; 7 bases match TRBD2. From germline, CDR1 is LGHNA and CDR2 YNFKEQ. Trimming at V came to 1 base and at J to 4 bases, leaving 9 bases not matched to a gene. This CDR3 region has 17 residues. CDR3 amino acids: CASSQVGAGAGTGELFF. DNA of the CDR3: TGTGCCAGCAGCCAAGTAGGCGCGGGAGCGGGCACCGGGGAGCTGTTTTTT.

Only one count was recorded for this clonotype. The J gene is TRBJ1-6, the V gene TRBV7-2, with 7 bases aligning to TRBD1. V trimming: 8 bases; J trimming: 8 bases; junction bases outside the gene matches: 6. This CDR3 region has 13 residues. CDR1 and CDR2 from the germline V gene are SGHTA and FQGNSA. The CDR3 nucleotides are TGTGCCAGCGGGTGGGACAGTCATTCACCCCTCCACTTT. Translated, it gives CASGWDSHSPLHF.